One and the same sample provided the 20 T cell receptor beta chains below, sequenced in a study of CD8+ T cells in alopecia areata. The time point was: mouse skin 6 weeks after grafting, around onset of hair loss. Reverse transcribed after extraction, RNA yielded cDNA as the sequencing template. Sequenced by immunoSEQ multiplex PCR; TCRdb stores in-frame clones only, minus some. In total the sample includes about 1,800 clones, none of them seen once. The sequencing here drew on skin, taken at week 6. These receptors were taken from a C3H/HeJ mouse with alopecia areata. MHC haplotype of the strain: H2-k.

This clone has more than one count but fewer than ten. Genes here carry mouse names. The read is 4 residues too short to cover the CDR3 end, so that end is filled in from the germline J gene. The chain uses TRBV16 and TRBJ2-7; weak D call: TRBD2 (6 bases). The CDR3 contains 16 residues. V lost 1 base to trimming and J lost 0 bases, with 13 bases between them. CDR1 SGHSA and CDR2 FRNQAP come from the germline V gene. CDR3 DNA (partial): TGTGCAAGCAGCTTAGCCTGGGGCCCCTTCTCCTAT. Amino acids: CASSLAWGPFSY. The whole CDR3 sequence is CASSLAWGPFSYEQYF. Full variable domain (remainder filled in from reference TRBV16 and TRBJ2-7): NAGVIQTPRHKVTGKGQEATLWCEPISGHSAVFWYRQTIVQGLEFLTYFRNQAPIDDSGMPKERFSAQMPNQSHSTLKIQSTQPQDSAVYLCASSLAWGPFSYEQYFGPGTRLTVL.

At least ten counts were recorded for this clone. Any gene name here is a mouse gene name. The read comes to an end 4 residues before the CDR3 does, leaving the germline J gene to fill in the end. This chain uses TRBV13-3 with TRBJ2-3, with 9 bases that match TRBD2. The CDR3 has 15 amino acids. The J segment lost 3 bases and the V segment lost 5 bases, leaving 7 bases of the junction unmatched. Germline assignment: CDR1 NNHDY and CDR2 SYVADS. CDR3 DNA, as far as it was read: TGTGCCAGCAGCCCTGACTGGGGGTGGGCAGAA. Translating gives CASSPDWGWAE. The entire CDR3 reads CASSPDWGWAETLYF.

This clone was detected many times. Gene names follow the mouse nomenclature. The missing CDR3 end, 4 residues past where the read stops, is filled in from the germline J gene. The chain uses TRBV1 and TRBJ2-5; TRBD1 matches at 9 bases. Germline CDR1 reads NSQYPW; CDR2 reads LRSPGD (reference sequence). This CDR3 is built from 14 residues. The CDR3 loop is CTCSALGQGDTQYF. The DNA read from the CDR3 is TGCACCTGCAGTGCATTGGGACAGGGAGAC.

The table lists this clone with a few counts. The gene symbols are mouse symbols. The read comes to an end 4 residues before the CDR3 does, leaving the germline J gene to fill in the end. The rearrangement joins TRBV13-1 to TRBJ2-3, with 9 bases identical to TRBD2. The V gene's germline CDR1 is NSHNY and CDR2 SYGAGN. The CDR3 runs 16 residues. V shed 0 bases, J shed 3 bases, and the junction held 5 bases outside the gene matches. CDR3 region: CASSDAVGGRAETLYF. CDR3 DNA, as far as it was read: TGTGCCAGCAGTGATGCAGTGGGGGGGCGCGCAGAA.

This clone is labeled medium-sized. Genes and germline come from the mouse. The read comes to an end 4 residues before the CDR3 does, leaving the germline J gene to fill in the end. The V call is TRBV17, the J call TRBJ2-1, with 10 positions matching TRBD1. Losses at the gene ends were 5 bases for V and 6 bases for J; bases not matched to a gene: 4. The germline V gene encodes CDR1 MNHDT and CDR2 YYDKIL. The CDR3 is made up of 14 amino acids. This CDR3 reads CASSRTGGGAEQFF. Incomplete CDR3 DNA: TGTGCTAGCAGTCGGACAGGGGGGGGTGCT.

This clone is medium-sized. The listed genes are named as in mouse. The observed sequence ends 4 residues before the CDR3 terminus, with the missing tail filled in from the germline J gene. The chain is built from TRBV13-2 and TRBJ2-7; 10 nucleotides match TRBD2. Germline loops: CDR1 NNHNN, CDR2 SYGAGS (reference sequence). The CDR3 covers 15 residues. The CDR3 DNA, read in part, is TGTGCCAGCGGTGATGAATTGGACTGGGGGTAT. Translating gives CASGDELDWGY. The full CDR3 protein reads CASGDELDWGYEQYF.

This clone was recorded many times. The genes and germline here are from mouse. Read sequence stops 4 residues before the CDR3 end, and the germline J gene provides the missing end. This chain links TRBV31 with TRBJ2-7, with D possibly TRBD2 on 6 matching bases. Trimming removed 0 bases from V and 0 bases from J, with 9 bases in between. Germline loops: CDR1 GKSSPN, CDR2 SITVG. CDR3 size: 14 residues. The part of the CDR3 DNA that was read is TGTGCCTGGAGTCTCCTGGGGAGCTCCTAT. Protein: CAWSLLGSSY. The CDR3 reads in full as CAWSLLGSSYEQYF.

This clone is medium-sized in the sample. Genes and germline are mouse. Read coverage stops 4 residues before the CDR3 terminus; the germline J gene supplies the remainder. The chain employs TRBV1 and TRBJ2-2; 8 nucleotides align to TRBD1. Trimming took 2 bases from V and 1 from J; bases not matched to a gene: 0. Germline lookup yields CDR1 NSQYPW and CDR2 LRSPGD (reference sequence). The CDR3 runs to 15 residues. Incomplete CDR3 DNA: TGCACCTGCAGTGCAACAGGGGGAAACACCGGG. Encoded protein: CTCSATGGNTG. The entire CDR3 protein is CTCSATGGNTGQLYF.

This clone is large in the sample. Germline and genes here are mouse. The CDR3 end is not reached by the read, which stops 4 residues before it; the germline J gene fills it in. The rearrangement uses TRBV13-1 and TRBJ2-5, with 7 positions matching TRBD1. The ends lost 5 bases at V and 3 bases at J; junction bases unmatched: 6. The CDR3 is 14 amino acids. Germline V lookup: CDR1 NSHNY, CDR2 SYGAGN. The sequenced part of the CDR3 DNA is TGTGCCAGCAGCGGACCGGGACAGCAAGAC. As protein: CASSGPGQQD. The full-length CDR3 reads as CASSGPGQQDTQYF.

Only a few counts were recorded for this clone. Gene names and germline match the mouse. The CDR3 DNA, read in part, is TGTGCCAGCAGTGATGGGGTGGGGTCTAACCAAGAC. Translation gives CASSDGVGSNQD. The full CDR3 is CASSDGVGSNQDTQYF. V is TRBV13-3 and J is TRBJ2-5; a weak D match, TRBD2 (5 bases). From the germline J gene comes the end of the CDR3, since the read stops 4 residues before it. V gave up 0 bases and J gave up 0 bases, with 11 bases separating them. The germline V gene encodes CDR1 NNHDY and CDR2 SYVADS. CDR3 size: 16 residues.

There are many counts of this clone. The germline and genes are mouse ones. This sample includes further DNA sequences coding for the same CDR3. The DNA read from the CDR3 is TGTGCAAGCAGCCACTGGGGGGGTGAAGAC. This sequence encodes CASSHWGGED. The whole CDR3 region reads CASSHWGGEDTQYF. This chain joins TRBV16 and TRBJ2-5; 10 nucleotides align to TRBD2. Read sequence stops 4 residues before the CDR3 end, and the germline J gene provides the missing end. Germline V lookup: CDR1 SGHSA, CDR2 FRNQAP. The CDR3 covers 14 residues.

This clone ranks as medium-sized. Genes and germline are mouse. Read coverage stops 4 residues before the CDR3 terminus; the germline J gene supplies the remainder. The V gene is TRBV19, the J gene TRBJ2-5; 11 bases are shared with TRBD2. In germline, CDR1 is FNHDT, CDR2 SITEND (reference sequence). This CDR3 spans 14 amino acids. The covered CDR3 bases are TGTGCCAGCAGTCGGACTGGGGGGAAAGAC. This translates into CASSRTGGKD. The full CDR3 is CASSRTGGKDTQYF.

The sample holds a few counts of this clone. Genes and germline are mouse. The CDR3 here is CASGDGTGGGQLYF. The sequenced CDR3 bases are TGTGCCAGCGGTGACGGGACAGGGGGCGGG. The V and J genes are TRBV13-2 and TRBJ2-2; 11 bases map to TRBD1. The CDR3 end falls 4 residues outside the read, so it is completed with the germline J gene. Germline V gene data show CDR1 as NNHNN and CDR2 as SYGAGS (reference sequence). The CDR3 is 14 amino acids.

Ten or more counts support this clone. Genes here carry mouse names. The read is 4 residues too short to cover the CDR3 end, so that end is filled in from the germline J gene. This rearrangement joins TRBV13-2 to TRBJ2-1; D gene unclear. The germline gives CDR1 NNHNN, CDR2 SYGAGS (reference sequence). This CDR3 contains 13 residues. Trimming pared 2 bases from V and 4 bases from J, leaving 7 bases between. The DNA read from the CDR3 is TGTGCCAGCGGTGAGCGTGGGTATGCT. Translated: CASGERGYA. The CDR3 reads in full as CASGERGYAEQFF.

This clone is medium-sized. Gene names follow the mouse nomenclature. The CDR3 end lies 4 residues beyond the end of the read and is filled in from the germline J gene. This chain links TRBV19 with TRBJ1-1; 7 nucleotides line up with TRBD1. V shed 5 bases and J 2 bases; nucleotides not matched to a gene: 6. There are 14 residues in the CDR3. CDR1 and CDR2 (germline): FNHDT, SITEND (reference sequence). CDR3 sequence: CASRSDRVNTEVFF. The covered CDR3 bases are TGTGCCAGCAGATCAGACAGGGTTAACACA. The full variable domain, with the rest looked up from reference TRBV19 and TRBJ1-1, is GGIITQTPKFLIGQEGQKLTLKCQQNFNHDTMYWYRQDSGKGLRLIYYSITENDLQKGDLSEGYDASREKKSSFSLTVTSAQKNEMAVFLCASRSDRVNTEVFFGKGTRLTVV.

This clone was detected ten times or more. Germline and genes: mouse. The sequenced fragment ends 4 residues before the CDR3 boundary, so the rest is inferred from the germline J gene. The V and J genes are TRBV5 and TRBJ2-2, with 11 positions matching TRBD2. This CDR3 is built from 17 residues. The ends lost 6 bases at V and 0 bases at J; junction bases unmatched: 6. Germline CDR1 LGHNA, CDR2 YNLKQL (reference sequence). The CDR3 sequence is CASSRDWGTTNTGQLYF. Incomplete CDR3 DNA: TGTGCCAGCAGTCGGGACTGGGGGACGACAAACACCGGG.

This clone was counted many times. Gene names and germline match the mouse. The read falls 4 residues short of the CDR3 end, and the missing part is taken from the germline J gene. The chain links TRBV1 to TRBJ2-1; possible D gene TRBD1, 6 bases. From germline, CDR1 is NSQYPW and CDR2 LRSPGD (reference sequence). This CDR3 is built from 14 residues. The DNA read from the CDR3 is TGCACCTGCAGTGCAGAAGGGGGAGGAGCT. Encoded protein: CTCSAEGGGA. Given in full, the CDR3 is CTCSAEGGGAEQFF.

By share, this clone ranks as medium-sized. The gene symbols are mouse symbols. The CDR3 region is CASSRRGEQDTQYF. The covered CDR3 bases are TGTGCTAGCAGTAGAAGGGGAGAGCAAGAC. The V and J genes are TRBV17 and TRBJ2-5; D possibly corresponds to TRBD1 (5 bases). Read coverage stops 4 residues before the CDR3 terminus; the germline J gene supplies the remainder. There are 14 residues in the CDR3. Looked up from germline, CDR1 is MNHDT and CDR2 is YYDKIL. Trimming shortened V by 2 bases and J by 3 bases, and 9 bases separated the two germline ends.

About this clone itself: Mouse germline and gene names are used. The read ends 4 residues early relative to the CDR3; the germline J gene fills the gap. The chain recombines TRBV5 with TRBJ2-5; 7 bases are a match to TRBD1. Unmatched junction bases numbered 0, after V lost 0 bases and J lost 3 bases. This CDR3 spans 14 amino acids. Germline V gene lookup returns CDR1 LGHNA and CDR2 YNLKQL (reference sequence). Incomplete CDR3 DNA: TGTGCCAGCAGCCAAGAGGGACAGCAAGAC. Amino acid sequence: CASSQEGQQD. The CDR3 in its entirety is CASSQEGQQDTQYF.

By share, this clone ranks as medium-sized. Any gene name here is a mouse gene name. The CDR3 end lies 4 residues beyond the end of the read and is filled in from the germline J gene. Other DNA sequences of this sample code for an identical CDR3. This chain links TRBV19 with TRBJ1-2; 9 bases agree with TRBD1. CDR1 is FNHDT and CDR2 is SITEND in the germline V gene (reference sequence). The length of the CDR3 is 14 residues. After removal of 5 bases from V and 0 bases from J, the junction contained 2 bases not matched to a gene. The sequenced part of the CDR3 DNA is TGTGCCAGCAGCCGGGACAGGGCAAACTCC. Amino acids: CASSRDRANS. The full CDR3 sequence reads CASSRDRANSDYTF.